This entry describes one TCR beta chain. This table comes from immunoSEQ multiplex PCR, and its TCRdb copy is limited to in-frame clones, with some not included. Found here are around 300,000 clones, 80% to 90% of them singletons; the top ten hold 1%. This specimen belongs to a study of cytomegalovirus exposure and HLA in healthy donors. Looked up from germline, CDR1 is KGHSH and CDR2 is LQKENI. Deletions cut 6 bases from V and 5 bases from J, with 20 bases between. The CDR3 contains 15 residues. J is TRBJ2-7 and V is TRBV18; tentatively, D is TRBD1 (6 bases). The clonotype originates from a woman aged 18-29 years in good health and CMV-seronegative. The sequenced sample was PBMCs. This CDR3 reads CASSEDSGTSHEQYF. DNA for the CDR3: TGTGCCAGCTCGGAGGACTCCGGGACATCCCACGAGCAGTACTTC.